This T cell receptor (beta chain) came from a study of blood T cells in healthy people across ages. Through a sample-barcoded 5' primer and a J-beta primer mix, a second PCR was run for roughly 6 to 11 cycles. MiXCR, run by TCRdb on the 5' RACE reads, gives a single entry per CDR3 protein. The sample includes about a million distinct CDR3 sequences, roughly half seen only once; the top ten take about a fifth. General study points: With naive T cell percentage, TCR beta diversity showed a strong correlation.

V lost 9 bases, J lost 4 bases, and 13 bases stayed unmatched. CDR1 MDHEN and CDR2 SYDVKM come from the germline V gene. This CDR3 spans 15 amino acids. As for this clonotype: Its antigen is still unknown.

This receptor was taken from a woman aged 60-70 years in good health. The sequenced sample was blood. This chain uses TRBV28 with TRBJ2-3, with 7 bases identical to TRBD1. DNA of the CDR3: TGTGCCAGTGAAACAGGGGACGCTCGGGCAGATACGCAGTATTTT. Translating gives CASETGDARADTQYF. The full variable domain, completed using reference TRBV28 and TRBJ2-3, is DVKVTQSSRYLVKRTGEKVFLECVQDMDHENMFWYRQDPGLGLRLIYFSYDVKMKEKGDIPEGYSVSREKKERFSLILESASTNQTSMYLCASETGDARADTQYFGPGTRLTVL.